This is a list of T cell receptor beta chains from one sample in a study of T cell repertoires in cytomegalovirus infection. Their antigen targets remain unknown. TCRdb processed the reads anew with MiXCR; each CDR3 protein has one entry. The sample consists of 310,000 or so distinct CDR3 sequences, around 25% of them appearing once. Sample: cultured PBMCs, taken from culture after CMV antigen stimulation. These receptors were obtained from a human donor in good health (CMV status not recorded). Some clones in this sample may be carry-over from other donors' samples. The conserved cysteine and the conserved F or W are not part of the CDR3 here.

TRBV7-2	TRBJ2-1	ASSSYGNEQF
TRBV7-2	TRBJ2-7	ASSSSGTGVWEQY
TRBV7-2	TRBJ2-1	ASSQGRSYNEQF
TRBV4-1	TRBJ1-5	ASSQDGTGSQPQH
TRBV10-3	TRBJ2-1	AISVIASGGHNEQF
TRBV5-1	TRBJ2-5	ASSLGSTGGETQY
TRBV20-1	TRBJ2-7	SARWLAGISEQY
TRBV25-1	TRBJ1-2	ASSEYGWGNYGYT
TRBV7-2	TRBJ2-3	ASTSSGTNWVDTQY
TRBV6-5	TRBJ2-4	ASRGLAGARGKNIQY
TRBV6-2/TRBV6-3	TRBJ2-1	ATKDRVNEQF
TRBV7-3	TRBJ1-1	ASSPTDRTEAF
TRBV7-9	TRBJ1-2	ASSLAFGSINYGYT
TRBV6-5	TRBJ2-7	ASRRTSRYEQY
TRBV7-2	TRBJ2-1	ASSSVPSGKAEQF
TRBV6-4	TRBJ1-6	ASSDSANSPLH